These T cell receptor beta chains were read from a single sample in a study of blood T cell repertoires in COVID-19. Repertoires were generated with immunoSEQ multiplex PCR, while TCRdb's copy carries only in-frame clones and drops some. The sample contains fewer than 400,000 clones, around four fifths of which appear only once. Material: peripheral blood. The receptors were sampled from a man younger than 45 with active or convalescent COVID-19. The CDR3 runs from the conserved cysteine through the conserved F or W. A D gene is named only where the DNA matches it firmly. Not all rows give a size; the values are once, few, many and, for expanded clones, a class.

j_gene: TRBJ2-3
abundance: NA
v_gene: TRBV24-1
d_gene: TRBD1
CDR3aa: CATQGDRGEADTQYF
CDR3nt: TGTGCCACCCAAGGGGACAGGGGGGAGGCAGATACGCAGTATTTT

j_gene: TRBJ2-7
abundance: once
v_gene: TRBV7-2
d_gene: NA
CDR3aa: CASSLVSSGGLGEQYF
CDR3nt: TGTGCCAGCAGCTTAGTAAGTAGCGGAGGTCTAGGGGAGCAGTACTTC

j_gene: TRBJ1-2
abundance: NA
v_gene: TRBV6-1
d_gene: NA
CDR3aa: CASSEIRGADGYTF
CDR3nt: TGTGCCAGCAGTGAAATCAGGGGTGCAGATGGCTACACCTTC

j_gene: TRBJ2-1
abundance: NA
v_gene: TRBV4-1
d_gene: NA
CDR3aa: CASSPPGYTSYNEQFF
CDR3nt: TGCGCCAGCAGCCCCCCGGGGTATACTTCCTACAATGAGCAGTTCTTC

j_gene: TRBJ2-7
abundance: NA
v_gene: TRBV27
d_gene: TRBD2
CDR3aa: CASSLTSGSSYEQYF
CDR3nt: TGTGCCAGCAGTTTGACTAGCGGGAGTTCCTACGAGCAGTACTTC

j_gene: TRBJ2-1
abundance: NA
v_gene: TRBV28
d_gene: NA
CDR3aa: CASSLAGTPYNEQFF
CDR3nt: TGTGCCAGCAGTTTAGCCGGGACTCCGTACAATGAGCAGTTCTTC

j_gene: TRBJ1-2
abundance: NA
v_gene: TRBV9
d_gene: TRBD1
CDR3aa: CASSKDRDGYTF
CDR3nt: TGTGCCAGCAGCAAAGACAGGGATGGCTACACCTTC

j_gene: TRBJ2-7
abundance: NA
v_gene: TRBV9
d_gene: TRBD2
CDR3aa: CASSVAPGGIDEQYF
CDR3nt: TGTGCCAGCAGCGTAGCCCCGGGGGGAATCGACGAGCAGTACTTC

j_gene: TRBJ1-2
abundance: few
v_gene: TRBV10-3
d_gene: TRBD1
CDR3aa: CAIKAGQENYGYTF
CDR3nt: TGTGCCATCAAAGCTGGACAGGAGAACTATGGCTACACCTTC

j_gene: TRBJ2-2
abundance: NA
v_gene: TRBV7-9
d_gene: NA
CDR3aa: CASSYLPGELFF
CDR3nt: TGTGCCAGCAGCTACTTGCCCGGGGAGCTGTTTTTT

j_gene: TRBJ2-3
abundance: NA
v_gene: TRBV5-4
d_gene: NA
CDR3aa: CASSFFLGPSPDTQYF
CDR3nt: TGTGCCAGCAGCTTCTTCTTGGGGCCCAGCCCAGATACGCAGTATTTT

j_gene: TRBJ2-3
abundance: NA
v_gene: TRBV24-1
d_gene: NA
CDR3aa: CATSDFRGGIDTQYF
CDR3nt: TGTGCCACCAGTGATTTCAGGGGCGGAATAGATACGCAGTATTTT

j_gene: TRBJ1-4
abundance: NA
v_gene: TRBV15
d_gene: NA
CDR3aa: CATSPGLGSTGREKLFF
CDR3nt: TGTGCCACCAGCCCTGGCCTCGGGTCGACAGGACGGGAAAAACTGTTTTTT

j_gene: TRBJ2-5
abundance: once
v_gene: TRBV11-2
d_gene: TRBD2
CDR3aa: CASSLGASGAQETQYF
CDR3nt: TGTGCCAGCAGCTTAGGGGCTAGCGGGGCCCAAGAGACCCAGTACTTC

j_gene: TRBJ2-7
abundance: NA
v_gene: TRBV14
d_gene: NA
CDR3aa: CASSLFSGWEQYF
CDR3nt: TGTGCCAGCAGCCTTTTCTCCGGTTGGGAGCAGTACTTC

j_gene: TRBJ2-3
abundance: NA
v_gene: TRBV20-1
d_gene: NA
CDR3aa: CSASIPGRRATDTQYF
CDR3nt: TGCAGTGCTAGTATCCCGGGGAGGAGGGCCACAGATACGCAGTATTTT

j_gene: TRBJ1-2
abundance: once
v_gene: TRBV30
d_gene: NA
CDR3aa: CAWSQSPLGGYTF
CDR3nt: TGTGCCTGGAGTCAAAGCCCCCTCGGGGGCTACACCTTC

j_gene: TRBJ2-2
abundance: NA
v_gene: TRBV29-1
d_gene: TRBD2
CDR3aa: CSGDGGTGELFF
CDR3nt: TGCAGCGGGGACGGGGGGACCGGGGAGCTGTTTTTT

j_gene: TRBJ1-2
abundance: NA
v_gene: TRBV3-1/TRBV3-2
d_gene: NA
CDR3aa: CASRPDGNYGYTF
CDR3nt: TGTGCCAGCAGGCCCGACGGGAACTATGGCTACACCTTC

j_gene: TRBJ1-1
abundance: NA
v_gene: TRBV29-1
d_gene: NA
CDR3aa: CSVEGRGNTEAFF
CDR3nt: TGCAGCGTTGAAGGGCGCGGGAACACTGAAGCTTTCTTT

j_gene: TRBJ2-1
abundance: NA
v_gene: TRBV4-2
d_gene: NA
CDR3aa: CASSRRGEQFF
CDR3nt: TGTGCCAGCAGCCGGCGGGGTGAGCAGTTCTTC

j_gene: TRBJ2-6
abundance: NA
v_gene: TRBV4-3
d_gene: NA
CDR3aa: CASSSDSQGANVLTF
CDR3nt: TGCGCCAGCAGCTCGGACAGCCAAGGGGCCAACGTCCTGACTTTC

j_gene: TRBJ1-1
abundance: NA
v_gene: TRBV6-4
d_gene: NA
CDR3aa: CASSPSLVGATEAFF
CDR3nt: TGTGCCAGCAGTCCAAGTCTCGTGGGGGCCACTGAAGCTTTCTTT

j_gene: TRBJ2-4
abundance: NA
v_gene: TRBV27
d_gene: NA
CDR3aa: CATADKRRDIQYF
CDR3nt: TGTGCCACCGCGGACAAACGGAGGGACATTCAGTACTTC